This is a list of T cell receptor beta chains from one sample in a study of T cell responses to AZD1222 COVID-19 vaccine. The method was immunoSEQ multiplex PCR; TCRdb's version includes in-frame clones alone and lacks a portion of them. The table has fewer than 120,000 clones, around 90% seen once. Here the sequenced sample was peripheral blood, taken on day 0 of AZD1222 vaccination. These receptors were taken from an adult in good health. Each CDR3 is given with its conserved first and last residue. Fields, in order: J gene, V gene, D gene, clone size, CDR3 protein, CDR3 DNA. A D gene is named only where the DNA matches it firmly. Clone size is shown for a subset of rows, as once, few, many or a class of expanded clone.

TRBJ1-1	TRBV10-3	.	.	CAISESETQNAFF	TGTGCCATCAGTGAGTCCGAGACACAGAACGCTTTCTTT
TRBJ1-1	TRBV5-1	TRBD1	.	CASSLDTGDTEAFF	TGCGCCAGCAGCTTGGACACAGGGGATACTGAAGCTTTCTTT
TRBJ2-2	TRBV11-2	.	.	CASSPDSGELFF	TGTGCCAGCAGCCCGGATAGCGGGGAGCTGTTTTTT
TRBJ1-1	TRBV19	.	.	CASSKAGANTEAFF	TGTGCCAGTAGTAAGGCAGGGGCCAACACTGAAGCTTTCTTT
TRBJ2-1	TRBV7-8	.	.	CASSLEGTGNEQFF	TGTGCCAGCAGCTTAGAGGGGACGGGCAATGAGCAGTTCTTC
TRBJ1-2	TRBV6-5	.	.	CASRRVDYGYTF	TGTGCCAGCAGGCGTGTGGACTATGGCTACACCTTC
TRBJ1-4	TRBV5-1	TRBD1	.	CASSSQGASVEKLFF	TGCGCCAGCAGCTCACAGGGGGCCTCGGTTGAAAAACTGTTTTTT
TRBJ2-2	TRBV6-5	.	.	CASSFRALNTGELFF	TGTGCCAGCAGTTTCAGGGCCCTTAACACCGGGGAGCTGTTTTTT
TRBJ2-7	TRBV5-4	.	.	CASSSPSSGRSREQYF	TGTGCCAGCAGCTCCCCCTCGTCTGGGCGGTCGCGCGAGCAGTACTTC
TRBJ2-7	TRBV7-2	TRBD1	.	CASSRGQASPEQYF	TGTGCCAGCAGCAGGGGACAGGCAAGTCCCGAGCAGTACTTC
TRBJ2-1	TRBV11-2	TRBD2	.	CASSLEWAGAYNEQFF	TGTGCCAGCAGCTTAGAATGGGCGGGAGCCTACAATGAGCAGTTCTTC
TRBJ1-2	TRBV27	.	.	CASSRGDGYTF	TGTGCCAGCAGCCGCGGTGATGGCTACACCTTC
TRBJ1-6	TRBV5-3	.	.	CARSLRGYNSPLHF	TGTGCCAGAAGCTTGCGAGGATATAATTCACCCCTCCACTTT
TRBJ1-5	TRBV5-8	.	.	CASSFLGVVQPQHF	TGTGCCAGCAGCTTTTTGGGTGTAGTTCAGCCCCAGCATTTT
TRBJ2-7	TRBV19	TRBD2	.	CASSTSGSEQYF	TGTGCCAGTAGTACTAGCGGGAGCGAGCAGTACTTC
TRBJ1-1	TRBV12-3/TRBV12-4	.	.	CASRPGTAEAFF	TGTGCCAGCAGGCCCGGGACGGCGGAAGCTTTCTTT
TRBJ1-2	TRBV28	.	once	CASSLWGQGYTF	TGTGCCAGCAGTTTATGGGGCCAGGGCTACACCTTC
TRBJ2-1	TRBV3-1/TRBV3-2	TRBD2	.	CASSIGLGYNEQFF	TGTGCCAGCAGCATCGGACTAGGGTACAATGAGCAGTTCTTC
TRBJ1-2	TRBV29-1	TRBD1	.	CSVGGDSRGPNYGYTF	TGCAGCGTTGGGGGGGACAGTCGTGGCCCTAACTATGGCTACACCTTC
TRBJ2-7	TRBV4-1	.	.	CASSQDLGTTYEQYF	TGCGCCAGCAGCCAAGATCTCGGGACAACCTACGAGCAGTACTTC
TRBJ1-1	TRBV7-9	.	.	CASIRGRQNTEAFF	TGTGCCAGCATCCGTGGTAGGCAGAACACTGAAGCTTTCTTT
TRBJ1-2	TRBV4-1	.	.	CASSQLDSWLFNYGYTF	TGCGCCAGCAGCCAACTGGACTCATGGCTTTTTAACTATGGCTACACCTTC
TRBJ1-2	TRBV2	TRBD1	once	CASSERLVWVPGQGRGGYTF	TGTGCCAGCAGTGAACGTCTTGTTTGGGTCCCGGGACAGGGAAGGGGAGGCTACACCTTC
TRBJ1-1	TRBV15	TRBD1	.	CATSPRGQSNTEAFF	TGTGCCACCAGCCCCCGGGGACAGTCGAACACTGAAGCTTTCTTT
TRBJ1-1	TRBV29-1	.	.	CSVVTEPEAFF	TGCAGCGTGGTCACTGAACCTGAAGCTTTCTTT
TRBJ1-5	TRBV5-5	TRBD1	once	CASSWDRGLGQPQHF	TGTGCCAGCAGTTGGGACAGGGGGCTAGGTCAGCCCCAGCATTTT
TRBJ1-5	TRBV5-8	.	.	CASSFGGHSNQPQHF	TGTGCCAGCAGCTTTGGGGGACACAGCAATCAGCCCCAGCATTTT
TRBJ1-1	TRBV7-9	.	.	CASSLDQAFF	TGTGCCAGCAGCTTAGATCAGGCTTTCTTT
TRBJ1-1	TRBV10-3	TRBD1	.	CAIRTGETEAFF	TGTGCCATCAGGACAGGGGAGACTGAAGCTTTCTTT
TRBJ1-2	TRBV4-1	TRBD1	.	CASSQVTGGSGYGYTF	TGCGCCAGCAGCCAAGTGACAGGGGGCAGCGGCTATGGCTACACCTTC
TRBJ2-2	TRBV5-1	TRBD1	once	CASSTGTGATGELFF	TGCGCCAGCAGCACCGGGACAGGGGCCACCGGGGAGCTGTTTTTT
TRBJ1-2	TRBV10-3	.	.	CAISGAGVGYTF	TGTGCCATCAGTGGGGCAGGGGTCGGCTACACCTTC
TRBJ1-4	TRBV9	.	.	CASRATGTRTYATNEKLFF	TGTGCCAGCAGGGCGACCGGGACACGCACTTATGCAACTAATGAAAAACTGTTTTTT
TRBJ2-3	TRBV4-2	.	.	CASSQGRGTDTQYF	TGTGCCAGCAGCCAAGGTCGTGGCACAGATACGCAGTATTTT
TRBJ2-3	TRBV5-6	TRBD1	.	CASSLLGQGAWYTQYF	TGTGCCAGCAGCTTGCTGGGACAGGGGGCCTGGTATACGCAGTATTTT
TRBJ1-2	TRBV2	.	.	CASSGGGRWGYGYTF	TGTGCCAGCAGTGGTGGCGGCCGATGGGGCTATGGCTACACCTTC
TRBJ2-7	TRBV11-2	.	.	CASSLDPAYEQYF	TGTGCCAGCAGCTTAGATCCTGCCTACGAGCAGTACTTC
TRBJ1-1	TRBV5-1	.	.	CASSLGGGTEAFF	TGCGCCAGCAGCTTGGGGGGAGGCACTGAAGCTTTCTTT
TRBJ1-5	TRBV21-1	.	.	CASSPRGGRGNQPQHF	TGTGCCAGCAGCCCAAGGGGAGGCAGGGGCAATCAGCCCCAGCATTTT
TRBJ2-2	TRBV14	.	few	CASSPFNTGELFF	TGTGCCAGCAGCCCTTTTAACACCGGGGAGCTGTTTTTT
TRBJ1-1	TRBV11-2	.	.	CASSAGTWNTEAFF	TGTGCCAGCAGCGCCGGGACATGGAACACTGAAGCTTTCTTT
TRBJ2-7	TRBV19	.	.	CASSIGSTGKYEQYF	TGTGCCAGTAGTATTGGTAGCACGGGGAAATACGAGCAGTACTTC
TRBJ1-1	TRBV19	.	.	CASSVATRGNTEAFF	TGTGCCAGTAGTGTCGCAACCCGGGGAAACACTGAAGCTTTCTTT
TRBJ1-2	TRBV5-1	.	.	CASSRPNGDHGYTF	TGCGCCAGCAGCCGGCCCAACGGGGATCATGGCTACACCTTC
TRBJ2-7	TRBV2	.	.	CASTSKRDYEQYF	TGTGCCAGCACCTCGAAGAGGGACTACGAGCAGTACTTC
TRBJ1-5	TRBV19	.	few	CASSMEEYQPQHF	TGTGCCAGTAGTATGGAGGAATATCAGCCCCAGCATTTT
TRBJ2-5	TRBV29-1	TRBD2	.	CSITNRGTSGTDPQETQYF	TGCAGCATTACCAACAGAGGGACTAGCGGGACCGATCCGCAAGAGACCCAGTACTTC
TRBJ2-1	TRBV20-1	TRBD1	.	CSASTVDRGPYNEQFF	TGCAGTGCTAGTACCGTGGACAGGGGGCCCTACAATGAGCAGTTCTTC
TRBJ1-1	TRBV11-2	.	few	CASSPSTNTEAFF	TGTGCCAGCAGCCCCAGCACTAACACTGAAGCTTTCTTT
TRBJ1-6	TRBV10-1	.	.	CASSSGTVHSPLHF	TGCGCCAGCAGCTCCGGGACCGTGCATTCACCCCTCCACTTT
TRBJ2-3	TRBV7-9	.	.	CASREGADTQYF	TGTGCCAGCAGAGAGGGGGCAGATACGCAGTATTTT
TRBJ1-1	TRBV12-3/TRBV12-4	.	.	CASSLMNTEAFF	TGTGCCAGCAGTTTAATGAACACTGAAGCTTTCTTT
TRBJ1-4	TRBV3-1/TRBV3-2	.	.	CASSLLGEKLFF	TGTGCCAGCAGCCTTCTCGGGGAAAAACTGTTTTTT
TRBJ1-1	TRBV6-1	.	.	CASSEDRLNTEAFF	TGTGCCAGCAGTGAAGACCGTTTGAACACTGAAGCTTTCTTT
TRBJ1-4	TRBV12-3/TRBV12-4	TRBD1	once	CASSFDRAEKLFF	TGTGCCAGCAGCTTTGACAGGGCGGAAAAACTGTTTTTT